These 18 T cell receptor beta chains originate from one sample sequenced in a study of blood T cell repertoires in COVID-19. Method: immunoSEQ multiplex PCR; TCRdb's copy keeps in-frame clones and lacks some. The table shows more than 200,000 clones, with nearly 90% occurring only once. Material: peripheral blood. The receptors stem from a man aged 18 to 30 with active or convalescent COVID-19.

This clone was picked up a small number of times. V is TRBV5-1 and J is TRBJ1-3; the match to TRBD1 covers 10 bases. Germline lookup yields CDR1 SGHRS and CDR2 YFSETQ. J was trimmed by 3 bases and V by 4 bases; bases with no gene match: 7. The CDR3 runs 16 residues. Written as DNA, the CDR3 is TGCGCCAGCAGCGGTCCGGGACAGGGGATTGGAAACACCATATATTTT. Amino acids: CASSGPGQGIGNTIYF.

The chain recombines TRBV6-5 with TRBJ1-4; 7 bases map to TRBD1. The CDR3 spans 15 residues. V lost 1 base and J lost 7; bases outside the gene matches: 6. In germline, CDR1 is MNHEY, CDR2 SVGAGI. This chain's CDR3 is CASSYYRGESEKLFF. DNA for the CDR3: TGTGCCAGCAGTTACTACAGGGGCGAGTCTGAAAAACTGTTTTTT.

This clone was found once. DNA for the CDR3: TGTGCCAGCAGCCGAGCGGTCGAGTACGAGCAGTACTTC. Protein: CASSRAVEYEQYF. This chain uses TRBV9 with TRBJ2-7; the D gene is possibly TRBD2 (5 bases). V was pared by 4 bases and J by 4 bases, with 12 bases between. The CDR3 runs 13 residues. Germline loops: CDR1 SGDLS, CDR2 YYNGEE.

The genes are TRBV7-2 and TRBJ2-7, with 7 bases aligning to TRBD2. Germline CDR1 reads SGHTA; CDR2 reads FQGNSA. The CDR3 runs to 15 residues. The V and J ends lost 4 bases and 2 bases, in that order; junction bases with no gene match: 8. CDR3 DNA: TGTGCCAGCAGCTACCAGCGGGGTCCGACCTACGAGCAGTACTTC. It specifies CASSYQRGPTYEQYF.

The J gene is TRBJ2-1, the V gene TRBV28; no clear D. The CDR3 extends over 11 amino acids. CDR1 and CDR2 (germline): MDHEN, SYDVKM. V lost 5 bases and J 11 bases, leaving 10 bases between the germline ends. CDR3 sequence: CASSPLFQQFF. CDR3 nucleotides: TGTGCCAGCAGTCCCTTATTTCAGCAGTTCTTC. Full variable domain (outside the CDR3, taken from reference TRBV28 and TRBJ2-1): DVKVTQSSRYLVKRTGEKVFLECVQDMDHENMFWYRQDPGLGLRLIYFSYDVKMKEKGDIPEGYSVSREKKERFSLILESASTNQTSMYLCASSPLFQQFFGPGTRLTVL.

The chain recombines TRBV23-1 with TRBJ2-3, with 7 nucleotides matching TRBD2. TRBV23-1 is given ORF status, its function remaining uncertain. The J segment lost 2 bases and the V segment lost 0 bases, leaving 5 bases of the junction unmatched. The CDR3 is made up of 16 amino acids. The CDR3 nucleotides read TGCGCCAGCAGTCAATCGCCTAGCGGACACACAGATACGCAGTATTTT. Protein product: CASSQSPSGHTDTQYF.

This sequence joins TRBV28 and TRBJ1-2; 9 bases fit TRBD1. CDR3 length equals 15 residues. Germline V gene sequence: CDR1 MDHEN, CDR2 SYDVKM. Unmatched junction bases numbered 9, after V lost 7 bases and J lost 3 bases. The CDR3 DNA reads TGTGCCAGCACCTCCCAGACAGGGGGAGACTATGGCTACACCTTC. It is translated as CASTSQTGGDYGYTF.

The chain is built from TRBV27 and TRBJ1-2, with 9 bases matching TRBD1. This CDR3 comprises 14 residues. The V segment lost 6 bases and the J segment 4 bases; nucleotides outside the gene matches: 6. Germline assignment: CDR1 MNHEY and CDR2 SMNVEV (reference sequence). The CDR3: CASRNRGPAYGYTF. CDR3 in DNA: TGTGCCAGCAGGAACAGGGGGCCGGCCTATGGCTACACCTTC.

The chain recombines TRBV5-1 with TRBJ2-7; D gene unclear. CDR3 size: 14 residues. V was trimmed by 0 bases and J by 3 bases, leaving 10 bases between them. CDR1 and CDR2 (germline): SGHRS, YFSETQ. DNA of the CDR3: TGCGCCAGCAGCTTGGATCGTCAGTTCTACGAGCAGTACTTC. This sequence encodes CASSLDRQFYEQYF. Looking up the rest from reference TRBV5-1 and TRBJ2-7 gives the full variable domain: KAGVTQTPRYLIKTRGQQVTLSCSPISGHRSVSWYQQTPGQGLQFLFEYFSETQRNKGNFPGRFSGRQFSNSRSEMNVSTLELGDSALYLCASSLDRQFYEQYFGPGTRLTVT.

The chain links TRBV25-1 to TRBJ1-1; 9 bases align to TRBD1. J lost 0 bases, V lost 10 bases, and 3 bases had no gene match. The germline CDR1 and CDR2 sequences are MGHDK and SYGVNS. The CDR3 has 13 residues. The CDR3 nucleotides are TGTGCCACACAGGGGGCAGTGAACACTGAAGCTTTCTTT. Protein: CATQGAVNTEAFF.

V is TRBV4-3 and J is TRBJ2-7; 8 bases agree with TRBD2. V lost 0 bases and J lost 3; bases outside the gene matches: 4. The length of the CDR3 is 15 residues. From germline, CDR1 is LGHNA and CDR2 YSLEER. CDR3 protein: CASSQDGRGGYEQYF. CDR3 sequence (DNA): TGCGCCAGCAGCCAAGACGGGAGGGGAGGCTACGAGCAGTACTTC.

This chain links TRBV18 with TRBJ2-6, with D tentatively TRBD2 (6 bases). The CDR3 runs to 17 residues. V lost 8 bases and J 6 bases, leaving 23 bases between the germline ends. Per germline, CDR1 KGHSH and CDR2 LQKENI. This CDR3 is CASDRGLGTLEANVLTF. The CDR3 bases are TGTGCCAGCGACAGAGGGTTAGGGACTTTGGAGGCCAACGTCCTGACTTTC.

V and J are TRBV18 and TRBJ2-1; 8 bases line up with TRBD1. Germline V gene sequence: CDR1 KGHSH, CDR2 LQKENI. J lost 0 bases, V lost 4 bases, and 2 bases had no gene match. CDR3 length: 15 residues. CDR3 in amino acids: CASSLTGGSYNEQFF. As DNA, the CDR3 is TGTGCCAGCTCACTAACAGGGGGCTCCTACAATGAGCAGTTCTTC.

The chain is built from TRBV5-1 and TRBJ2-3; TRBD1 aligns across 7 bases. The length of the CDR3 is 16 residues. Germline trimming cut 3 bases from V and 5 bases from J; bases unmatched to any gene: 12. Per germline, CDR1 SGHRS and CDR2 YFSETQ. CDR3 nucleotides: TGCGCCAGCAGCTACCGTGGACAGGCCGCCGGAGATACGCAGTATTTT. Residues: CASSYRGQAAGDTQYF.

This chain uses TRBV2 with TRBJ2-2; TRBD1 is a possible D gene (5 bases). CDR3 size: 15 residues. The germline V gene encodes CDR1 SNHLY and CDR2 FYNNEI. V was pared by 4 bases and J by 0 bases, with 9 bases between. In DNA, the CDR3 is TGTGCCAGCAGTGGTGTCAGGGCGAACACCGGGGAGCTGTTTTTT. Translating it yields CASSGVRANTGELFF. Looking up the rest from reference TRBV2 and TRBJ2-2 gives the full variable domain: EPEVTQTPSHQVTQMGQEVILRCVPISNHLYFYWYRQILGQKVEFLVSFYNNEISEKSEIFDDQFSVERPDGSNFTLKIRSTKLEDSAMYFCASSGVRANTGELFFGEGSRLTVL.

The chain recombines TRBV5-1 with TRBJ2-7; 7 bases are a match to TRBD2. The CDR3 is 16 residues long. V shed 1 base, J shed 4 bases, and the junction held 11 bases outside the gene matches. Germline V gene data show CDR1 as SGHRS and CDR2 as YFSETQ. The CDR3 bases are TGCGCCAGCAGCTTGACTAAGGCTAGCGGAAATTACGAGCAGTACTTC. This translates into CASSLTKASGNYEQYF. The whole variable domain, remainder taken from reference TRBV5-1 and TRBJ2-7, is KAGVTQTPRYLIKTRGQQVTLSCSPISGHRSVSWYQQTPGQGLQFLFEYFSETQRNKGNFPGRFSGRQFSNSRSEMNVSTLELGDSALYLCASSLTKASGNYEQYFGPGTRLTVT.

V and J are TRBV4-1 and TRBJ2-1; D unresolved. The V end lost 0 bases, the J end lost 1 base, and 7 bases lay between the germline ends. Germline values: CDR1 MGHRA, CDR2 YSYEKL. This CDR3 is 15 amino acids long. The DNA for the CDR3 is TGCGCCAGCAGCCAAGATCCCCCTTCCTACAATGAGCAGTTCTTC. Residues: CASSQDPPSYNEQFF.

The chain recombines TRBV29-1 with TRBJ1-3, with unresolved D. CDR1 is SQVTM, CDR2 ANQGSEA, per germline. V was clipped by 4 bases and J by 0 bases, with 7 bases between them. This CDR3 contains 13 residues. The CDR3 nucleotides are TGCAGCGTTGCCTGGAGCTCTGGAAACACCATATATTTT. This encodes CSVAWSSGNTIYF. Complete variable domain (other parts from reference TRBV29-1 and TRBJ1-3): SAVISQKPSRDICQRGTSLTIQCQVDSQVTMMFWYRQQPGQSLTLIATANQGSEATYESGFVIDKFPISRPNLTFSTLTVSNMSPEDSSIYLCSVAWSSGNTIYFGEGSWLTVV.